This T cell receptor beta chain was documented in a study of cytomegalovirus exposure and HLA in healthy donors. Trimming shortened V by 0 bases and J by 4 bases, and 10 bases separated the two germline ends. The CDR3 has 14 amino acids. Germline V CDR1 and CDR2: SGHNT, YYREEE (reference sequence). The primer mix had 60 Vbeta and 13 Jbeta primers. Clones were read by immunoSEQ multiplex PCR, and TCRdb kept only the in-frame ones, dropping some. The sample shows about 190,000 clones, approximately 81% of them seen only once. The origin of this receptor is a young woman in good health and CMV-seropositive. V usage is TRBV5-4 and J usage is TRBJ2-5; D remains ambiguous. Sequencing used PBMCs. CDR3 nucleotides: TGTGCCAGCAGCTTGGACTGGAAGCGAGAGACCCAGTACTTC. Its protein product is CASSLDWKRETQYF.